The 3 T cell receptor beta chains given below trace back to one sample, sequenced in a study of T cells in localized non-small cell lung cancer (dated by TCRdb to 2020 to 2021). Libraries were constructed by the immunoSEQ multiplex PCR assay. Here the immuneACCESS table is served through TCRdb, limited to in-frame sequences with V and J called. Missing clones are a known gap in these copies; in checked studies unresolved V genes cover under half, and the rest lacks a known reason. The sample contains around 3,300 clones, about 29% of them found a single time. 12% of the sample rests with the top ten. The sample here was normal lung tissue next to the tumor, taken before any cancer treatment. The receptor set was obtained from a woman between 40 and 69 years old with stage I lung adenocarcinoma.

This chain joins TRBV28 and TRBJ2-2, with D possibly being TRBD2 (6 bases). The germline V and J ends were trimmed by 5 bases and 8 bases, with 12 bases remaining between them. Germline V lookup: CDR1 MDHEN, CDR2 SYDVKM. The CDR3 consists of 13 residues. This CDR3 is CASSLLTRGELFF. The CDR3, as DNA: TGTGCCAGCAGTCTCCTGACTAGAGGGGAGCTGTTTTTT.

The chain links TRBV30 to TRBJ2-5; D possibly corresponds to TRBD2 (6 bases). V lost 4 bases to trimming and J lost 6 bases, with 15 bases between them. Germline V gives CDR1 GTSNPN, CDR2 SVGIG (reference sequence). The CDR3 runs to 13 residues. The CDR3 sequence is CAWTLSSVQTQYF. CDR3 nucleotide sequence: TGTGCCTGGACCCTTTCTAGCGTTCAGACCCAGTACTTC. The whole variable domain, filled in from reference TRBV30 and TRBJ2-5, reads SQTIHQWPATLVQPVGSPLSLECTVEGTSNPNLYWYRQAAGRGLQLLFYSVGIGQISSEVPQNLSASRPQDRQFILSSKKLLLSDSGFYLCAWTLSSVQTQYFGPGTRLLVL.

The chain combines TRBV19 with TRBJ2-3; 11 bases fit TRBD2. V gave up 5 bases and J gave up 2 bases; unmatched junction bases: 6. The CDR3 has 16 residues. Germline V CDR1 and CDR2: LNHDA, SQIVND (reference sequence). The CDR3 loop reads CASSPGLAESTDTQYF. The CDR3 nucleotides are TGTGCCAGTAGTCCGGGACTAGCGGAGTCCACAGATACGCAGTATTTT.